This T cell receptor (beta chain) was recorded in a study of radiation and T cells in renal cell carcinoma. Time point reported: blood 4 weeks post-SBRT, at nephrectomy. This sample's treatment: 15 Gy SBRT to primary tumor, nephrectomy 4 weeks later. The table came from immunoSEQ multiplex PCR; TCRdb's copy has only in-frame clones and leaves some out. Here the sample spans about 100,000 clones, around 80% being singletons. Per germline, CDR1 SGHNT and CDR2 YYREEE (reference sequence). V gave up 1 base and J gave up 5 bases, with 9 bases separating them. This CDR3 has 14 amino acids. This clone was counted between two and nine times.

The chain is built from TRBV5-4 and TRBJ2-2; TRBD1 might be the D (5 bases). This TCR was recovered from a man in his sixties with renal cell carcinoma. The material was blood, obtained from a patient whose treatment included radiotherapy and nephrectomy. Here the CDR3 DNA reads TGTGCCAGCAGCTTGAAGGGGCGTACCGGGGAGCTGTTTTTT. Protein: CASSLKGRTGELFF.